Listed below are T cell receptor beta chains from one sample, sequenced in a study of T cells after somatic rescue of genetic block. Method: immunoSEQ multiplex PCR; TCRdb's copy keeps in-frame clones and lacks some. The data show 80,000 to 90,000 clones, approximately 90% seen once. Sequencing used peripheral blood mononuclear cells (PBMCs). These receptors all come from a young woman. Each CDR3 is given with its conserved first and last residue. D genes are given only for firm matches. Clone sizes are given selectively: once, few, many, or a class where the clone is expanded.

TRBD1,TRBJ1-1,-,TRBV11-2,CASSPIKNRGENTEAFF,TGTGCCAGCAGCCCCATAAAAAACAGGGGTGAGAACACTGAAGCTTTCTTT
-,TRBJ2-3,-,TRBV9,CASSVGGGPPSTDTQYF,TGTGCCAGCAGCGTGGGGGGAGGACCCCCTAGCACAGATACGCAGTATTTT
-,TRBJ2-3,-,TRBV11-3,CASSLDLAAPAYTQYF,TGTGCCAGCAGCTTAGATCTCGCGGCTCCCGCCTATACGCAGTATTTT
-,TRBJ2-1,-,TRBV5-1,CASSYLAGLYNEQFF,TGCGCCAGCAGCTACTTGGCGGGGCTCTACAATGAGCAGTTCTTC
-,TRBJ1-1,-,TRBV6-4,CASSEGENTEAFF,TGTGCCAGCAGTGAAGGGGAGAACACTGAAGCTTTCTTT
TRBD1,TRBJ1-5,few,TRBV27,CASSPDPGTGDQPQHF,TGTGCCAGCAGTCCTGATCCGGGGACAGGGGACCAGCCCCAGCATTTT
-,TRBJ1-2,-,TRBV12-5,CASGLPWTSEGYGYTF,TGTGCTAGTGGTTTGCCTTGGACCTCCGAGGGCTATGGCTACACCTTC
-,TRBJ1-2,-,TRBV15,CATSRDYRAGAAYGYTF,TGTGCCACCAGCAGAGATTATAGGGCGGGGGCAGCCTATGGCTACACCTTC
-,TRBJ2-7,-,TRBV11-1,CASSDPSSLLYEQYF,TGTGCCAGCAGCGACCCGTCTAGCTTACTCTACGAGCAGTACTTC
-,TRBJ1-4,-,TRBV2,CASRINEKLFF,TGTGCCAGCAGAATTAATGAAAAACTGTTTTTT
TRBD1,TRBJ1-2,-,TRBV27,CASSSSGTGSYGYTF,TGTGCCAGCAGTTCCTCCGGGACAGGATCCTATGGCTACACCTTC
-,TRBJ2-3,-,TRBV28,CASRPRGHDADTQYF,TGTGCCAGCAGGCCTCGGGGGCACGACGCAGATACGCAGTATTTT
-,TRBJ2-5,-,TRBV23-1,CASSLPRGRETQYF,TGCGCCAGCAGCCTACCGAGAGGGCGGGAGACCCAGTACTTC
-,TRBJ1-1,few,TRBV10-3,CAISEVDLSEAFF,TGTGCCATCAGTGAGGTGGATCTCTCTGAAGCTTTCTTT
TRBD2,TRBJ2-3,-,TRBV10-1,CASSVISGRSTDTQYF,TGCGCCAGCAGTGTTATTAGCGGGCGATCCACAGATACGCAGTATTTT
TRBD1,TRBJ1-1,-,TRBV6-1,CASSVGQENTEAFF,TGTGCCAGCAGTGTGGGACAGGAAAACACTGAAGCTTTCTTT
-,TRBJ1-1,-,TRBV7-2,CASSLRQLNTEAFF,TGTGCCAGCAGCTTAAGGCAGCTGAACACTGAAGCTTTCTTT